The present T cell receptor (beta chain) was sequenced within a study of response to subunit inactivated influenza vaccine. TCRdb recomputed calls from the RT-PCR reads with MiXCR, one row per CDR3 protein. There are approximately 700,000 distinct CDR3 sequences in the sample; 15% to 18% occur only once, and 11% lies in the top ten. CDR1 is MNHEY, CDR2 SVGEGT, per germline. The CDR3 covers 12 residues. To note about this clonotype: One junction end does not reproduce the germline sequence, and a read error may be involved.

The clonotype was recovered from a man aged 45-65 years who received an inactivated influenza vaccine. The sample was PBMCs from blood, taken 11 to 12 days after vaccination. The rearrangement uses TRBV6-2 or TRBV6-3 and TRBJ2-7; TRBD2 agrees at 12 bases. CDR3 coding DNA: TGTGCCAGCAGTTCCGAATGGACTAGCGGGGACTTC. Translation gives CASSSEWTSGDF.